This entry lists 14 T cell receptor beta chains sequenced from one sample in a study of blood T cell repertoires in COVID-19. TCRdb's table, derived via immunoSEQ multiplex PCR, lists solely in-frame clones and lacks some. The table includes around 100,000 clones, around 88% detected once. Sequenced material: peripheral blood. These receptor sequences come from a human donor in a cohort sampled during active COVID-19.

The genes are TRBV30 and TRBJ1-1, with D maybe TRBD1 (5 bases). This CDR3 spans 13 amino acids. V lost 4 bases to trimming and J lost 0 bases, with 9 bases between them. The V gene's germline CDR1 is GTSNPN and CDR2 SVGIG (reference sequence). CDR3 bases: TGTGCCTGGACTAAGACAGTGAACACTGAAGCTTTCTTT. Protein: CAWTKTVNTEAFF.

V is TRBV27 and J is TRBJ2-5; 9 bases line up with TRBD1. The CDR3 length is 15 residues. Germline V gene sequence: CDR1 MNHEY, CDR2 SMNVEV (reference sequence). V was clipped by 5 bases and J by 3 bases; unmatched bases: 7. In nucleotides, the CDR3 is TGTGCCAGCAGTCCACGGACAGGGGTGAAAGAGACCCAGTACTTC. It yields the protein CASSPRTGVKETQYF.

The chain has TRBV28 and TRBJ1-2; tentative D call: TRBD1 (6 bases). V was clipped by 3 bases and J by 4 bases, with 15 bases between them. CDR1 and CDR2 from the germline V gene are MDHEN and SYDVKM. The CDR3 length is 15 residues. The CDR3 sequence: CASSLGAGQSYGYTF. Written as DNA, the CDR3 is TGTGCCAGCAGTTTGGGGGCAGGGCAGTCCTATGGCTACACCTTC.

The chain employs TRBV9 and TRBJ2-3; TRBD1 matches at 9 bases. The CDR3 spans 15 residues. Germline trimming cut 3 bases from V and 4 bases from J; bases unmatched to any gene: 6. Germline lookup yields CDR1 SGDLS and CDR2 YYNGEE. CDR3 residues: CASSARDREADTQYF. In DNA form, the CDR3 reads TGTGCCAGCAGCGCCCGGGACAGGGAGGCAGATACGCAGTATTTT.

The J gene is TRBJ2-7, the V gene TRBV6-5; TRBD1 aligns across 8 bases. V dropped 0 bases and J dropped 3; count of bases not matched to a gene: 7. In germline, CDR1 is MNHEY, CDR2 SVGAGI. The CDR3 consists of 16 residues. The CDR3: CASSYSTGQEIYEQYF. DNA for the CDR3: TGTGCCAGCAGTTACTCCACGGGACAGGAAATCTACGAGCAGTACTTC.

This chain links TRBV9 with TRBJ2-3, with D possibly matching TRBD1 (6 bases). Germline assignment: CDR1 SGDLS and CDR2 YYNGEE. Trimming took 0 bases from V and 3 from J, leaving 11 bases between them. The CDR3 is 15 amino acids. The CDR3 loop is CASSVDHRETDTQYF. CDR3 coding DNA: TGTGCCAGCAGCGTAGATCACAGGGAAACAGATACGCAGTATTTT.

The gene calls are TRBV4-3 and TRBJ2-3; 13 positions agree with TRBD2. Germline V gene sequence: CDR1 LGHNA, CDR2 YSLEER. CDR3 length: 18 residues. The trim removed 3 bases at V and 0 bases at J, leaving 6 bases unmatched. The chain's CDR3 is CASSQLLAGGLSTDTQYF. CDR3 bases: TGCGCCAGCAGCCAGCTACTAGCGGGAGGGCTCAGCACAGATACGCAGTATTTT.

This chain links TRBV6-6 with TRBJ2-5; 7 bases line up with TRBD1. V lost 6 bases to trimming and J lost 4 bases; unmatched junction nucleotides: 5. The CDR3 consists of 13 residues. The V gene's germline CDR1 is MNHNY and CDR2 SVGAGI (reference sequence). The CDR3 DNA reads TGTGCCAGCAGGAACCGACAGGGAGAGACCCAGTACTTC. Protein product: CASRNRQGETQYF.

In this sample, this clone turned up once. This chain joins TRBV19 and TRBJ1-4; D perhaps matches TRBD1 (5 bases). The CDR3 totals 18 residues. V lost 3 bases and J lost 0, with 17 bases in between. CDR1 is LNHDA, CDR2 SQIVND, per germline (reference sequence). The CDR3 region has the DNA TGTGCCAGTAGTATTACCTCCGGCAGGGCTGCAACTAATGAAAAACTGTTTTTT. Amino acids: CASSITSGRAATNEKLFF.

CDR3 nucleotides: TGTGCCAGCTCACCACAGGACAGGGGGATTCAAGAGACCCAGTACTTC. It is translated as CASSPQDRGIQETQYF. The chain recombines TRBV18 with TRBJ2-5; TRBD1 matches 10 bases. CDR1 and CDR2 (germline): KGHSH, LQKENI. After removal of 1 base from V and 2 bases from J, the junction contained 4 bases not matched to a gene. The CDR3 runs to 16 residues.

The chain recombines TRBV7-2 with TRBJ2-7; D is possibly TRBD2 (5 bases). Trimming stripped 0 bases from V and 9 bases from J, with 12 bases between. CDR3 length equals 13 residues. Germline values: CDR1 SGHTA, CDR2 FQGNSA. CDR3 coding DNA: TGTGCCAGCAGCTTAGCTAGCCGGGCGGGGCAGTACTTC. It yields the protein CASSLASRAGQYF.

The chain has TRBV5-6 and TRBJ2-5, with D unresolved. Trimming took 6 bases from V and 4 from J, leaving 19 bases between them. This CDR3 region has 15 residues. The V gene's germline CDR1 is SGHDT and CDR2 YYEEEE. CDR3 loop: CASTLTPTPSETQYF. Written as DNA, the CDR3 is TGTGCCAGCACCTTAACACCAACCCCCTCAGAGACCCAGTACTTC. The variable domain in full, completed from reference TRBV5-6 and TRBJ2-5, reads DAGVTQSPTHLIKTRGQQVTLRCSPKSGHDTVSWYQQALGQGPQFIFQYYEEEERQRGNFPDRFSGHQFPNYSSELNVNALLLGDSALYLCASTLTPTPSETQYFGPGTRLLVL.

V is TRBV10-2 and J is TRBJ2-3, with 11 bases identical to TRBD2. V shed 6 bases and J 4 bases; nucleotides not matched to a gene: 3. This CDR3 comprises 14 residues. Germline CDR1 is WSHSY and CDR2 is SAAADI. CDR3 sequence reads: CASRLAGGSDTQYF. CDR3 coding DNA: TGCGCCAGCAGGCTAGCGGGGGGTTCAGATACGCAGTATTTT.

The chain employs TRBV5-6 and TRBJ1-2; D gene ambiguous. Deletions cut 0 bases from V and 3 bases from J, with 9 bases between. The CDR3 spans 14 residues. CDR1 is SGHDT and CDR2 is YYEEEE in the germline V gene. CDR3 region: CASSLGAAYYGYTF. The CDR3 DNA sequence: TGTGCCAGCAGCTTGGGGGCAGCCTACTATGGCTACACCTTC.